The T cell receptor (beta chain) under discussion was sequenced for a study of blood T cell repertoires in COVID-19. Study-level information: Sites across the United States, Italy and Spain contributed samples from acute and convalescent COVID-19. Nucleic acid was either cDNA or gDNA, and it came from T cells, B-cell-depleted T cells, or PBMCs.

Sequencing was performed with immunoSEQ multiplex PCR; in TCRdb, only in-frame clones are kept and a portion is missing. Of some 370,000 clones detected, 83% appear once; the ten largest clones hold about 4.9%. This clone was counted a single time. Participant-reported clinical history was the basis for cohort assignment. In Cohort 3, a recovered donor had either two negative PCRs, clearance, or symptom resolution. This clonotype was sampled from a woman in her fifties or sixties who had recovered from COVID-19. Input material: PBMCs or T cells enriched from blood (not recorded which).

CDR3 in DNA: TGTGCCAGCAGCTTAGTTCCAGGGGTAACTGAAGCTTTCTTT. Its translation: CASSLVPGVTEAFF. The rearrangement links TRBV11-1 to TRBJ1-1, with a possible D match to TRBD1 (6 bases). Germline CDR1 and CDR2: SGHAT and FQDESV (reference sequence). CDR3 length: 14 amino acids. The V end lost 1 base, the J end lost 5 bases, and 11 bases lay between the germline ends.